This TCR beta chain originates from a study of vaccination effects on CD4 cells after COVID-19. Broader study findings: There was marked clonal contraction among infection- and vaccine-induced clones late after vaccination.

The method was immunoSEQ multiplex PCR; TCRdb's version includes in-frame clones alone and lacks a portion of them. The sample lists about 24,000 clones; about 70% were seen once. The germline V gene encodes CDR1 ENHRY and CDR2 SYGVKD. The V end lost 11 bases, the J end lost 5 bases, and 15 bases lay between the germline ends. The CDR3 is made up of 12 amino acids. CD4+ T cells specific for antigen were expanded with viral peptide pools by the ViraFEST assay before sequencing. Scientists isolated CD4+ T cells after a roughly 10-day culture period ended. The healthy vaccine recipients, who had no prior SARS-CoV-2 infection, showed negative nucleocapsid antibodies. On this clone itself: Its antigen is still unknown.

This sequence joins TRBV10-3 and TRBJ2-5, with a possible D match to TRBD2 (5 bases). The receptor was derived from a human donor who received a COVID-19 vaccine. The source was CD4+ T cells from PBMCs cultured with HCoV-NL63 spike peptides, collected before COVID-19 vaccination. CDR3 coding DNA: TGTGCCGCGGCCGCGGGCGCGGAGACCCAGTACTTC. It translates to CAAAAGAETQYF.